This T cell receptor (beta chain) was recorded in a study of a mutant IDH1 vaccine in newly diagnosed glioma. Study background: Patients, over weeks 1, 3, 5, 7, 11, 15, 19 and 23, received a total of eight vaccinations. Following radiotherapy alone, or alongside temozolomide cycles, vaccination was started after an interval of 4-6 weeks. Treated patients showed a male proportion of around 62%, a female proportion of roughly 38%, and a mean age of around 39 years.

The CDR3 is 14 residues long. Trimming took off 5 bases at V and 0 bases at J, with 13 bases between the two ends. CDR1 and CDR2 (germline): GTSNPN, SVGIG (reference sequence). Method: immunoSEQ multiplex PCR; TCRdb's copy keeps in-frame clones and lacks some. The sample lists about 54,000 clones; 80% were seen once. As to this clone: Its antigen is unidentified.

Time point meaning: week 23, last vaccination. In the vaccine, a single dose held 300 ug of the mutant IDH1 20-mer peptide, along with topical imiquimod. The donors had new WHO grade 3 or 4 astrocytomas; these were IDH1-mutant and ATRX-lost. The TCR sequence derives from a man aged 35 to 55 with glioma. The chain is built from TRBV30 and TRBJ1-2; tentatively, D is TRBD1 (5 bases). Sequences were derived from PBMCs, sampled from a glioma patient whose treatment included an IDH1 peptide vaccine. Written as DNA, the CDR3 is TGTGCCTGGGCCTCAGGGTCTGCTAACTATGGCTACACCTTC. It specifies CAWASGSANYGYTF.